This T cell receptor (beta chain) was sequenced during a study of blood T cell repertoires in COVID-19 (dated by TCRdb to the early 2020s). As for the study more broadly: Samples from collaborators originated in the United States, Italy and Spain and spanned both the acute and convalescent phases of COVID-19. A freely available public database, intended as a resource for researchers studying the immune response to SARS-CoV-2, is where the repertoires were released. Where HLA class I and class II types were available, the types were taken from metadata supplied by the sample provider, not from assay-based typing. The prospective study material was composed of cDNA or gDNA derived from T cells, B-cell-depleted T cells, or PBMCs. The samples were drawn from the first 160 participants of the ongoing ImmuneRACE study and from 950 to 1,500 subjects provided by 6 global collaborators. Sample metadata almost always included a de-identified subject ID, COVID-19 status, age in years and sex. Deeply sampled blood TCRbeta repertoires from subjects exposed to, actively infected with, or recovered from COVID-19 were included in the dataset. Findings and caveats that apply to the study as a whole: The amount of clinical and demographic metadata varied by source and participant and was provided uncurated.

Cut back by 2 bases and 5 bases, the V and J ends lie 16 bases apart. The germline V gene (reference sequence) gives CDR1 as GTSNPN and CDR2 as SVGIG. Reading from cysteine to phenylalanine, the CDR3 counts 15 amino acids. The kept DNA is CDR3 alone, 45 bases in frame from the first base. TCRbeta CDR3 regions were amplified from genomic DNA using the immunoSEQ Assay, a bias-controlled multiplex PCR. Under the source paper's analysis protocol: Nucleated cell counts per sample were estimated from amplification of reference gene primers within the assay. To quantify the absolute abundance of each unique TCRbeta CDR3 rearrangement, sequence reads were collapsed and filtered. For each sample, productive Simpson clonality was calculated by taking the square root of Simpson's diversity index across productive rearrangements. TCRdb limited this immuneACCESS table to in-frame rearrangements with V and J called. A share of clones is missing; checked studies link under half to unresolved V genes, and the rest is unexplained. The V and J calls and clone size are taken from that table; D and trimming were inferred from the DNA. The sample table holds 300,000 or so clones, of which roughly 90% were seen once. The top ten hold roughly 2.9% of the sample.

In Seattle, one collaborating source enrolled patients while the infection was active and tracked those patients longitudinally over the course of disease. Whole blood was collected in K2EDTA tubes by collaborating institutions according to the institutions' own protocols. For TCRbeta analysis, collaborators shipped samples as frozen whole blood, isolated PBMCs, or DNA extracted from either of those sample types. This clone was recorded once. Its antigen is unknown. Per-base qualities were not stored, and no clone one base away is much larger. Source material: peripheral blood. The origin of this receptor is a woman aged 25 to 39 with COVID-19, enrolled during active disease. The chain was built from TRBV30 and TRBJ1-5; TRBD1 is a possible D gene, resting on 6 matching bases. CDR3 protein: CAWSLGRGNYQPQHF. The sequenced DNA is TGTGCCTGGAGTTTAGGCAGGGGAAATTATCAGCCCCAGCATTTT. The CDR3, completed at both ends by the reference TRBV30 and TRBJ1-5 genes, gives the full variable domain SQTIHQWPATLVQPVGSPLSLECTVEGTSNPNLYWYRQAAGRGLQLLFYSVGIGQISSEVPQNLSASRPQDRQFILSSKKLLLSDSGFYLCAWSLGRGNYQPQHFGDGTRLSIL.